The present T cell receptor (beta chain) was sequenced within a study of regulatory T cells in long-lasting Graves disease. Findings and caveats of the study: Patients whose Graves' disease persisted exhibited lower TCR diversity than those newly diagnosed.

V dropped 7 bases and J dropped 2 bases, with 12 bases sitting between them. This CDR3 has 13 amino acids. CDR1 SGHAT and CDR2 FQNNGV come from the germline V gene. This clonotype was counted many times. The antigen remains undetermined. Through Arm-PCR of CDR3 regions and iRepertoire HTBI primers, TCR beta libraries were built. TCRdb re-derived calls from the multiplex PCR reads in MiXCR, one entry per CDR3 protein. Among some 420,000 distinct CDR3 sequences listed, approximately 23% were seen once. This sample's time point: persistent/refractory GD, antithyroid drugs over 5 years with positive TRAb. The TCR library was made from RNA that had been extracted from PBMCs in TRIzol.

The receptor was derived from a female donor with Graves disease. Sequenced here: peripheral blood mononuclear cells (PBMCs), sampled when the disease was refractory, from a patient treated with antithyroid drugs. The chain uses TRBV11-2 and TRBJ2-7, with unresolved D. As DNA, the CDR3 is TGTGCCAGCACCGTGACTTCTACCTACGAGCAGTACTTC. The encoded protein is CASTVTSTYEQYF.